The 5 T cell receptor beta chains reported below all come from one sample, sequenced in a study of long-term antiretroviral therapy in people with HIV. Investigators performed immunoSEQ version v3.0 at survey level. The assay was immunoSEQ multiplex PCR, and TCRdb's table has in-frame clones only and misses some. The sample lists 20,000 to 25,000 clones; around 81% were seen once. Source: unsorted PBMCs, taken 1.5 years after starting antiretroviral therapy. The receptors shown here come from a man aged 25-40 years with HIV.

This clone came up once. The rearrangement links TRBV5-6 to TRBJ1-1; 10 nucleotides match TRBD1. Looked up from germline, CDR1 is SGHDT and CDR2 is YYEEEE. J lost 6 bases, V lost 2 bases, and 4 bases had no gene match. The CDR3 totals 14 residues. Here the CDR3 reads CASSFGTGAAEAFF. As DNA, the CDR3 is TGTGCCAGCAGCTTCGGGACAGGGGCCGCTGAAGCTTTCTTT.

The chain recombines TRBV5-1 with TRBJ2-1; D is undetermined. Germline V gene lookup returns CDR1 SGHRS and CDR2 YFSETQ. The CDR3 has 15 amino acids. Deletions cut 1 base from V and 5 bases from J, with 13 bases between. CDR3 sequence: CASSLNPLKDNEQFF. CDR3 nucleotides: TGCGCCAGCAGCTTGAACCCCCTGAAGGACAATGAGCAGTTCTTC. Supplemented by reference TRBV5-1 and TRBJ2-1, the full variable domain reads KAGVTQTPRYLIKTRGQQVTLSCSPISGHRSVSWYQQTPGQGLQFLFEYFSETQRNKGNFPGRFSGRQFSNSRSEMNVSTLELGDSALYLCASSLNPLKDNEQFFGPGTRLTVL.

The J gene is TRBJ2-1, the V gene TRBV19; D call uncertain. This CDR3 has 14 residues. Germline CDR1 LNHDA, CDR2 SQIVND (reference sequence). Trimming cost V 6 bases and J 3 bases, with 12 bases left between them. CDR3 DNA: TGTGCCAGTAGCGGTCCGGTTTACTACAATGAGCAGTTCTTC. It translates to CASSGPVYYNEQFF.

The V call is TRBV11-2, the J call TRBJ2-3; the D gene is possibly TRBD2 (6 bases). V was trimmed by 3 bases and J by 4 bases, leaving 11 bases between them. The CDR3 length is 14 residues. The germline V gene encodes CDR1 SGHAT and CDR2 FQNNGV. This CDR3 reads CASSLGRRADTQYF. CDR3 nucleotides: TGTGCCAGCAGCTTGGGGAGGAGGGCAGATACGCAGTATTTT. Together with reference TRBV11-2 and TRBJ2-3, the CDR3 gives the full variable domain: EAGVAQSPRYKIIEKRQSVAFWCNPISGHATLYWYQQILGQGPKLLIQFQNNGVVDDSQLPKDRFSAERLKGVDSTLKIQPAKLEDSAVYLCASSLGRRADTQYFGPGTRLTVL.

This chain connects TRBV28 to TRBJ1-2; a possible D gene is TRBD1 (6 bases). The CDR3 contains 13 residues. Germline V lookup: CDR1 MDHEN, CDR2 SYDVKM. V lost 3 bases to trimming and J lost 8 bases, with 13 bases between them. CDR3 sequence: CASSLGASRGYTF. The DNA of the CDR3 is TGTGCCAGCAGTTTGGGGGCGTCTCGCGGCTACACCTTC.